The clone carrying this TCR beta chain was found many times. Its cognate antigen is unknown. This entry comes from a study of early T cells in non-severe SARS-CoV-2 infection. Study-wide context: The study sequenced bulk RNA from unsorted whole blood, with chains unpaired. The study's findings and limits: Matches to VDJdb favored anti-spike CD8 responses and missed private and CD4 specificities.

The CDR3 is 17 residues long. V lost 3 bases to trimming and J lost 2 bases; unmatched junction nucleotides: 10. Attached unique molecular identifiers marked individual cDNA molecules. TCRdb re-derived calls from the 5' RACE reads in MiXCR, one entry per CDR3 protein. Altogether just under 60,000 distinct CDR3 sequences are present, roughly 8.4% being singletons, with the ten largest covering roughly 3.5%. The receptor was isolated from an adult who was a healthcare worker with PCR-confirmed SARS-CoV-2 infection or an uninfected control (not recorded which). The sample comprised whole blood. The chain links TRBV12-3 or TRBV12-4 to TRBJ2-7; 10 bases are shared with TRBD2. The CDR3 region has the DNA TGTGCCAGCAGTTTCGGGACTAGCGACCTACGAACCTACGAGCAGTACTTC. Amino acid sequence: CASSFGTSDLRTYEQYF.